Below, 12 T cell receptor beta chains from the same sample are listed, as sequenced in a study of shared clonotypes between healthy human individuals. Sequencing was performed with immunoSEQ multiplex PCR; in TCRdb, only in-frame clones are kept and a portion is missing. The table includes about 2.1 million clones, 93% detected once. CD8 cells classed as naive were CD45RO-negative and positively selected for CCR7, excluding terminally differentiated effector memory CD45RA+ cells. The source material was naive CD8+ T cells from PBMCs. The receptors shown here come from a man in his late teens or twenties in good health. Some clones in this sample may be carry-over from other donors' samples.

The gene calls are TRBV27 and TRBJ2-7; a possible D gene is TRBD2 (6 bases). The germline CDR1 and CDR2 sequences are MNHEY and SMNVEV (reference sequence). The CDR3 has 16 residues. Trimming cost V 3 bases and J 2 bases, with 17 bases left between them. The CDR3 DNA follows: TGTGCCAGCAGTTTCGGCCGGGACTCCCGAGCCTACGAGCAGTACTTC. It translates to CASSFGRDSRAYEQYF.

This chain connects TRBV10-3 to TRBJ2-7; D could derive from TRBD1 or TRBD2 (5 bases each). CDR1 and CDR2 (germline): ENHRY, SYGVKD. V lost 3 bases and J 0 bases, leaving 12 bases between the germline ends. There are 15 residues in the CDR3. This CDR3 reads CAISDRGPTSYEQYF. CDR3 DNA: TGTGCCATCAGTGATAGGGGACCCACCTCCTACGAGCAGTACTTC.

This chain links TRBV27 with TRBJ2-7, with 7 positions matching TRBD2. The J segment lost 0 bases and the V segment lost 6 bases, leaving 8 bases of the junction unmatched. Looked up from germline, CDR1 is MNHEY and CDR2 is SMNVEV (reference sequence). The CDR3 length is 15 residues. Here the CDR3 reads CASSSWGGSSYEQYF. The CDR3 DNA reads TGTGCCAGCAGCTCTTGGGGGGGGAGCTCCTACGAGCAGTACTTC.

CDR3 sequence reads: CASSVDPAGRRSPFF. For the CDR3, the DNA is TGTGCCAGCAGCGTAGATCCAGCGGGACGACGGAGCCCGTTCTTC. The V call is TRBV9, the J call TRBJ2-1, with 7 bases matching TRBD2. V dropped 0 bases and J dropped 15; count of bases not matched to a gene: 15. This CDR3 contains 15 residues. Germline values: CDR1 SGDLS, CDR2 YYNGEE.

V usage is TRBV5-6 and J usage is TRBJ2-1, with D possibly TRBD1 on 6 matching bases. The CDR3 extends over 13 amino acids. V was shortened by 2 bases and J by 6 bases, with 9 bases between the two germline ends. Germline values: CDR1 SGHDT, CDR2 YYEEEE. The CDR3 region is CASSFRQANEQFF. The CDR3 coding sequence is TGTGCCAGCAGCTTTCGACAGGCCAATGAGCAGTTCTTC.

The chain joins TRBV6-1 to TRBJ1-5, with 10 bases aligning to TRBD1. V gave up 6 bases and J gave up 7 bases; unmatched junction bases: 6. CDR3 size: 14 residues. Germline values: CDR1 MNHNS, CDR2 SASEGT. The CDR3 sequence: CASRTTGGQQPQHF. CDR3 sequence (DNA): TGTGCCAGCAGAACGACAGGGGGCCAACAGCCCCAGCATTTT.

The table lists this clone with a count of one. The chain has TRBV4-2 and TRBJ2-2; 12 positions agree with TRBD2. The CDR3 totals 15 residues. Unmatched junction bases numbered 4, after V lost 3 bases and J lost 8 bases. The germline gives CDR1 LGHNA, CDR2 YNFKEQ. CDR3 sequence reads: CASSQKGLAGGELFF. As DNA, the CDR3 is TGTGCCAGCAGCCAGAAGGGACTAGCGGGTGGGGAGCTGTTTTTT.

The rearrangement uses TRBV28 and TRBJ1-2; a possible D gene is TRBD1 (6 bases). CDR3 length: 13 amino acids. Germline CDR1 is MDHEN and CDR2 is SYDVKM. V was cut by 3 bases and J by 6 bases, with 11 bases left in between. The CDR3 region is CASSLGGFDGYTF. The CDR3 DNA sequence: TGTGCCAGCAGTTTGGGGGGCTTCGATGGCTACACCTTC.

The V and J genes are TRBV7-9 and TRBJ2-1; 7 bases match TRBD2. The CDR3 totals 16 residues. V lost 6 bases, J lost 0 bases, and 8 bases stayed unmatched. The germline V gene has CDR1 SEHNR and CDR2 FQNEAQ (reference sequence). The CDR3 loop is CASRGREPSSYNEQFF. The CDR3 DNA follows: TGTGCCAGCAGGGGGAGGGAGCCGAGCTCCTACAATGAGCAGTTCTTC.

This rearrangement joins TRBV6-1 to TRBJ1-2; no definite D call. There are 12 residues in the CDR3. Germline V gene sequence: CDR1 MNHNS, CDR2 SASEGT. V was trimmed by 4 bases and J by 8 bases, leaving 11 bases between them. CDR3 residues: CASSGLGRGYTF. In nucleotides, the CDR3 is TGTGCCAGCAGTGGGCTGGGGAGGGGCTACACCTTC.

This chain connects TRBV4-1 to TRBJ1-1; TRBD1 might be the D (5 bases). The CDR3 length is 15 residues. The V gene lost 1 base and the J gene lost 2 bases, with 11 bases spanning the gap. Germline V gene data show CDR1 as MGHRA and CDR2 as YSYEKL. In nucleotides, the CDR3 is TGCGCCAGCAGCCAAGGATGGACAACAAACACTGAAGCTTTCTTT. This translates into CASSQGWTTNTEAFF.

DNA for the CDR3: TGCGCCAGCAGCCAAATCCCATCTATGAACACTGAAGCTTTCTTT. Translated: CASSQIPSMNTEAFF. This chain links TRBV4-1 with TRBJ1-1; no clear D gene. V lost 2 bases, J lost 0 bases, and 10 bases lay in between. Germline-derived CDR1 and CDR2 are MGHRA and YSYEKL. The CDR3 is 15 residues long.